The entry below gives a single TCR beta chain sequence along with its context. The entry originates in a study of CD8+ T cells in alopecia areata. Isolated RNA was reverse transcribed into cDNA used as the sequencing template. The data were produced by immunoSEQ multiplex PCR, yet TCRdb's version contains in-frame clones alone and is incomplete. The sample has about 88,000 clones; around 47% are singletons. The sample's treatment: oral pan-JAK inhibitor, 5-10 mg twice daily. The specimen comprised CD8+ T cells sorted from blood, sampled at week 24, from a patient treated with tofacitinib. The receptor was derived from a human donor with alopecia areata.

DNA of the CDR3: TGTGCCAGCAGTTACTCGACACAGTACAATGAGCAGTTCTTC. This encodes CASSYSTQYNEQFF. The rearrangement joins TRBV6-5 to TRBJ2-1, with D unclear. The length of the CDR3 is 14 residues. CDR1 is MNHEY and CDR2 is SVGAGI in the germline V gene. Trimming took 0 bases from V and 4 from J, leaving 7 bases between them.